This passage covers 31 T cell receptor beta chains from one sample sequenced in a study of cytomegalovirus exposure and HLA in healthy donors listed by TCRdb under 2017. The library was prepared using the immunoSEQ multiplex PCR assay. For the multiplex PCR, a mixture combining 60 forward primers for TCR Vbeta segments and 13 reverse primers for TCR Jbeta segments was used. Imported from immuneACCESS, the table was reduced by TCRdb to in-frame sequences with V and J called. These copies leave out some clones; in studies compared against another copy, an unresolved V gene accounts for under half, and the cause of the remainder is not known. A total of around 85,000 clones appear in this sample, 70% to 75% of them only once. Jointly, the top ten make up more than 3.5% of the sample. Sequencing input: PBMCs. The source of these receptors is a man aged 60 to 75 in good health and CMV-seronegative.

The chain has TRBV10-3 and TRBJ1-4; 8 bases fit TRBD1. The CDR3 covers 17 residues. CDR1 is ENHRY and CDR2 is SYGVKD in the germline V gene. V gave up 6 bases and J gave up 0 bases; unmatched junction bases: 9. The CDR3 DNA sequence: TGTGCCATCAGCCCCGGGACAGGACCCGCAACTAATGAAAAACTGTTTTTT. Protein: CAISPGTGPATNEKLFF.

J is TRBJ2-7 and V is TRBV5-1; D perhaps matches TRBD1 (6 bases). Germline assignment: CDR1 SGHRS and CDR2 YFSETQ. The CDR3 consists of 15 residues. V was trimmed by 3 bases and J by 3 bases, leaving 16 bases between them. CDR3 residues: CASSWGPGAGYEQYF. The CDR3 DNA reads as TGCGCCAGCAGCTGGGGACCAGGGGCCGGCTACGAGCAGTACTTC.

This clone has just one count. V usage is TRBV6-1 and J usage is TRBJ1-2; 9 bases agree with TRBD1. Germline V lookup: CDR1 MNHNS, CDR2 SASEGT. CDR3 length: 15 residues. J was trimmed by 4 bases and V by 2 bases; bases with no gene match: 5. CDR3 protein: CASSESTGGGYGYTF. In DNA form, the CDR3 reads TGTGCCAGCAGTGAATCGACAGGGGGAGGCTATGGCTACACCTTC.

The V call is TRBV15, the J call TRBJ1-5; TRBD1 is a possible D gene (5 bases). The germline V gene encodes CDR1 LNHNV and CDR2 YYDKDF (reference sequence). There are 16 residues in the CDR3. Trimming removed 3 bases at V and 6 bases at J, with 18 bases between. The CDR3 nucleotides are TGTGCCACCAGCAGCCGGACGGGGGGGGGAGTTCAGCCCCAGCATTTT. It is translated as CATSSRTGGGVQPQHF. Filled out from reference TRBV15 and TRBJ1-5, the complete variable domain reads DAMVIQNPRYQVTQFGKPVTLSCSQTLNHNVMYWYQQKSSQAPKLLFHYYDKDFNNEADTPDNFQSRRPNTSFCFLDIRSPGLGDTAMYLCATSSRTGGGVQPQHFGDGTRLSIL.

V gene TRBV5-5 combines with J gene TRBJ1-6; D is unclear. Per germline, CDR1 SGHKS and CDR2 YYEKEE (reference sequence). The V end was cut by 0 bases, the J end by 0 bases, with 10 bases between. The CDR3 extends over 17 amino acids. The CDR3 sequence is CASSLVPESSYNSPLHF. In DNA form, the CDR3 reads TGTGCCAGCAGCTTGGTTCCGGAGAGCTCCTATAATTCACCCCTCCACTTT.

About this clone: Relative to the germline gene, one junction end is altered; a read error may explain this. CDR3 DNA sequence: TGTGCTAGCAGCCCCCTGGGGCACGCGAACACCGGGGAGCTGTTTTTT. This sequence encodes CASSPLGHANTGELFF. This chain links TRBV7-7 with TRBJ2-2; TRBD1 is a possible D gene (5 bases). CDR3 size: 16 residues. The V gene's germline CDR1 is SSHAT and CDR2 FNYEAQ (reference sequence).

The J gene is TRBJ1-2, the V gene TRBV19; 9 nucleotides agree with TRBD1. The V segment lost 4 bases and the J segment 1 base; nucleotides outside the gene matches: 7. Germline-derived CDR1 and CDR2 are LNHDA and SQIVND (reference sequence). The CDR3 spans 16 residues. CDR3 residues: CASSTGGTGNNYGYTF. As DNA, the CDR3 is TGTGCCAGTAGTACAGGCGGGACAGGGAATAACTATGGCTACACCTTC.

The V and J genes are TRBV2 and TRBJ1-2; D uncertain. This CDR3 is 13 amino acids long. Germline CDR1 SNHLY, CDR2 FYNNEI. V shed 7 bases and J shed 2 bases, with 11 bases lying between them. CDR3 DNA sequence: TGTGCCAGCAAAGCAGGCGACAACTATGGCTACACCTTC. Amino acid sequence: CASKAGDNYGYTF.

The chain couples TRBV5-5 to TRBJ2-7, with D unclear. The CDR3 is made up of 14 amino acids. The V gene's germline CDR1 is SGHKS and CDR2 YYEKEE (reference sequence). The V and J ends lost 2 bases and 2 bases respectively, with 11 bases between them. CDR3 protein: CASSFAQVTYEQYF. CDR3 in DNA: TGTGCCAGCAGCTTTGCCCAGGTTACCTACGAGCAGTACTTC.

The chain links TRBV7-2 to TRBJ1-5; maybe TRBD1 (5 bases). This CDR3 spans 15 amino acids. V lost 1 base and J lost 7, with 14 bases in between. Germline CDR1 is SGHTA and CDR2 is FQGNSA. As DNA, the CDR3 is TGTGCCAGCAGCTTAGGGGGCAGGGTAAACCAGCCCCAGCATTTT. It yields the protein CASSLGGRVNQPQHF.

The CDR3 sequence: CASQRGGGGTSGELFF. Written as DNA, the CDR3 is TGTGCCAGCCAGAGAGGAGGCGGGGGGACCTCCGGGGAGCTGTTTTTT. The V and J genes are TRBV25-1 and TRBJ2-2; 8 bases match TRBD2. CDR1 and CDR2 from the germline V gene are MGHDK and SYGVNS. CDR3 length: 16 residues. V shed 8 bases, J shed 6 bases, and the junction held 14 bases outside the gene matches.

The V call is TRBV6-1, the J call TRBJ1-5; TRBD1 agrees at 9 bases. CDR1 and CDR2 (germline): MNHNS, SASEGT. CDR3 length equals 16 residues. Trimming removed 2 bases from V and 4 bases from J; junction bases left unmatched: 6. Written as DNA, the CDR3 is TGTGCCAGCAGTGAACGGACAGGGGCCCCAAATCAGCCCCAGCATTTT. It translates to CASSERTGAPNQPQHF.

V and J are TRBV4-1 and TRBJ1-3, with a tentative D call TRBD1 (6 bases). The CDR3 has 16 amino acids. V was shortened by 1 base and J by 2 bases, with 12 bases between the two germline ends. Per germline, CDR1 MGHRA and CDR2 YSYEKL. CDR3 loop: CASSQGPPGAGNTIYF. CDR3 in DNA: TGCGCCAGCAGCCAAGGACCCCCAGGGGCTGGAAACACCATATATTTT.

The J gene is TRBJ2-1, the V gene TRBV14, with 12 bases aligning to TRBD2. Germline values: CDR1 SGHDN, CDR2 FVKESK. V was pared by 2 bases and J by 4 bases, with 3 bases of the junction left unmatched. The CDR3 has 16 amino acids. The CDR3 loop reads CASSQLLAGGYNEQFF. The CDR3 nucleotides are TGTGCCAGCAGCCAATTACTAGCGGGGGGATACAATGAGCAGTTCTTC.

The chain links TRBV9 to TRBJ2-3; TRBD1 agrees at 7 bases. Germline V gene lookup returns CDR1 SGDLS and CDR2 YYNGEE. The CDR3 contains 16 residues. Trimming removed 4 bases from V and 0 bases from J; junction bases left unmatched: 8. The CDR3: CASSTGDISSTDTQYF. The DNA for the CDR3 is TGTGCCAGCAGCACAGGGGACATTTCTAGCACAGATACGCAGTATTTT.

J is TRBJ1-1 and V is TRBV13; D is unresolved. V shed 1 base and J shed 3 bases, with 15 bases lying between them. CDR3 length: 16 amino acids. Germline V CDR1 and CDR2: PRHDT, FYEKMQ (reference sequence). The CDR3, as DNA: TGTGCCAGCAGCTTAGTACCCACACAGCAGGACACTGAAGCTTTCTTT. This gives the protein CASSLVPTQQDTEAFF.

On this clone itself: This specimen includes other DNA sequences encoding the same CDR3. The V and J genes are TRBV30 and TRBJ2-3; D possibly corresponds to TRBD2 (6 bases). The V end was cut by 1 base, the J end by 5 bases, with 16 bases between. The CDR3 has 15 amino acids. CDR1 and CDR2 (germline): GTSNPN, SVGIG (reference sequence). In DNA, the CDR3 is TGTGCCTGGAGTGGATTAGCCGGGAGTCGAGATACGCAGTATTTT. This sequence encodes CAWSGLAGSRDTQYF.

CDR3 bases: TGTGCCAGCAGCCTGGGACAGGATGGCTACACCTTC. As protein: CASSLGQDGYTF. The rearrangement links TRBV5-4 to TRBJ1-2; 8 positions agree with TRBD1. This CDR3 comprises 12 residues. The trim removed 4 bases at V and 6 bases at J, leaving 2 bases unmatched. CDR1 SGHNT and CDR2 YYREEE come from the germline V gene (reference sequence).

J is TRBJ1-3 and V is TRBV5-4; D might be TRBD1 (5 bases). Trimming stripped 4 bases from V and 2 bases from J, with 7 bases between. Germline CDR1 reads SGHNT; CDR2 reads YYREEE (reference sequence). The CDR3 is 13 amino acids. The CDR3 is CASSQGPGNTIYF. The CDR3 region has the DNA TGTGCCAGCAGCCAGGGTCCTGGAAACACCATATATTTT.

The chain is built from TRBV7-2 and TRBJ2-1, with D uncertain. The CDR3 totals 13 residues. Germline assignment: CDR1 SGHTA and CDR2 FQGNSA. The germline V and J ends were trimmed by 6 bases and 6 bases, with 12 bases remaining between them. The CDR3, as DNA: TGTGCCAGCAGTAATACCCCCGGCAATGAGCAGTTCTTC. Amino acids: CASSNTPGNEQFF.

This chain joins TRBV5-1 and TRBJ1-4; unclear D gene. Looked up from germline, CDR1 is SGHRS and CDR2 is YFSETQ. V lost 2 bases, J lost 6 bases, and 8 bases lay in between. This CDR3 spans 13 amino acids. The CDR3 nucleotides are TGCGCCAGCAGCTTACAAAGCGATGAAAAACTGTTTTTT. Its translation is CASSLQSDEKLFF.

The chain has TRBV19 and TRBJ2-1; 9 bases align to TRBD1. CDR3 length: 16 amino acids. Germline V gene lookup returns CDR1 LNHDA and CDR2 SQIVND (reference sequence). The V segment lost 7 bases and the J segment 3 bases; nucleotides outside the gene matches: 10. CDR3 DNA sequence: TGTGCCAGTAACCCGACAGGGGGAATTCTCTACAATGAGCAGTTCTTC. This encodes CASNPTGGILYNEQFF.

This chain links TRBV18 with TRBJ1-1; 8 bases are a match to TRBD1. V dropped 8 bases and J dropped 4; count of bases not matched to a gene: 6. The CDR3 totals 13 residues. Germline V gene lookup returns CDR1 KGHSH and CDR2 LQKENI. The CDR3 DNA follows: TGTGCCAGCCTCCAAGGACAGGGCACTGAAGCTTTCTTT. It translates to CASLQGQGTEAFF.

V gene TRBV5-4 combines with J gene TRBJ2-5, with 8 bases that match TRBD1. The germline gives CDR1 SGHNT, CDR2 YYREEE (reference sequence). This CDR3 spans 14 amino acids. Germline trimming cut 5 bases from V and 4 bases from J; bases unmatched to any gene: 7. The CDR3 DNA reads TGTGCCAGCAGTCGGACAGGGCTGGTAGAGACCCAGTACTTC. Residues: CASSRTGLVETQYF.

The rearrangement joins TRBV7-9 to TRBJ1-1; 9 bases line up with TRBD1. The CDR3 runs 15 residues. Germline CDR1 and CDR2: SEHNR and FQNEAQ (reference sequence). Trimming cost V 5 bases and J 2 bases; bases outside gene matches: 6. The CDR3 region is CASSIPGQGNTEAFF. Written as DNA, the CDR3 is TGTGCCAGCAGCATCCCGGGACAGGGTAACACTGAAGCTTTCTTT.

The chain combines TRBV6-5 with TRBJ2-1; TRBD2 matches 10 bases. Germline V gene sequence: CDR1 MNHEY, CDR2 SVGAGI. With V trimmed by 4 bases and J by 8 bases, 8 bases remained unmatched. CDR3 length: 15 amino acids. CDR3 in DNA: TGTGCCAGCAGTTTTCAGCGGGGGGGCCGGGATGAGCAGTTCTTC. It codes for CASSFQRGGRDEQFF.

This clone was recorded once. The CDR3 DNA is TGCAGCGTTGGACAGGGCGGCTACGAGCAGTACTTC. Translation: CSVGQGGYEQYF. This chain connects TRBV29-1 to TRBJ2-7, with 7 bases lining up with TRBD1. Germline CDR1 reads SQVTM; CDR2 reads ANQGSEA. Trimming took 4 bases from V and 3 from J; bases not matched to a gene: 3. This CDR3 has 12 residues.

The V call is TRBV10-1, the J call TRBJ2-3; 8 bases agree with TRBD1. The germline V gene encodes CDR1 WNHNN and CDR2 SYGVQD (reference sequence). CDR3 size: 16 residues. Unmatched junction bases numbered 8, after V lost 0 bases and J lost 6 bases. Written as DNA, the CDR3 is TGCGCCAGCAGTGAGTCCGGGACAGGCGGTTTGGATACGCAGTATTTT. Translated, it gives CASSESGTGGLDTQYF.

J is TRBJ2-1 and V is TRBV14; D gene ambiguous. Trimming removed 4 bases at V and 0 bases at J, with 7 bases between. The CDR3 runs 14 residues. The germline gives CDR1 SGHDN, CDR2 FVKESK. The CDR3 nucleotides read TGTGCCAGCAGCCCAGGTAGCTCCTACAATGAGCAGTTCTTC. Translation: CASSPGSSYNEQFF.

This sequence joins TRBV7-9 and TRBJ2-5, with D possibly being TRBD1 (5 bases). The length of the CDR3 is 16 residues. With 0 bases removed from V and 0 bases from J, the gap between germline ends came to 11 bases. Per germline, CDR1 SEHNR and CDR2 FQNEAQ (reference sequence). The DNA of the CDR3 is TGTGCCAGCAGCTTAGCGCAGTCCAGGGACCAAGAGACCCAGTACTTC. It is translated as CASSLAQSRDQETQYF.

This clone was counted once. The chain recombines TRBV7-8 with TRBJ1-5, with unresolved D. The CDR3 has 16 amino acids. Looked up from germline, CDR1 is SGHVS and CDR2 is FQNEAQ. Trimming stripped 1 base from V and 0 bases from J, with 10 bases between. The CDR3 loop is CASSLDRVRSNQPQHF. The CDR3 DNA reads as TGTGCCAGCAGCTTAGATCGGGTCCGTAGCAATCAGCCCCAGCATTTT.